The text below deals with one T cell receptor beta chain. Its target is unknown. This sample is drawn from a study of PD-1 blockade in mismatch repair-deficient tumors. About the research overall: All were previously treated, progressing patients with around 12 mismatch repair-deficient cancer types. Study findings and constraints: Rapid post-treatment expansion, then contraction, generally preceding radiologic response, marked tumor-resident clones.

All patients were mismatch repair deficient, assessed by either PCR or immunohistochemistry. A few pembrolizumab responders had their TCRs sequenced. Measured with immunoSEQ multiplex PCR; TCRdb has only the in-frame clones, and not every one. The sample lists about 16,000 clones, around 82% occurring once. The V end was cut by 3 bases, the J end by 1 base, with 10 bases between. This CDR3 is 15 amino acids long. The germline V gene has CDR1 ENHRY and CDR2 SYGVKD. The clonotype originates from an adult with mismatch repair-deficient cancer. V gene TRBV10-3 combines with J gene TRBJ1-3, with TRBD1 as a possible D gene (5 bases). The sample here was PBMCs, taken before pembrolizumab treatment. CDR3 amino acids: CAISEGADSGNTIYF. CDR3 DNA: TGTGCCATCAGTGAAGGGGCCGATTCTGGAAACACCATATATTTT.